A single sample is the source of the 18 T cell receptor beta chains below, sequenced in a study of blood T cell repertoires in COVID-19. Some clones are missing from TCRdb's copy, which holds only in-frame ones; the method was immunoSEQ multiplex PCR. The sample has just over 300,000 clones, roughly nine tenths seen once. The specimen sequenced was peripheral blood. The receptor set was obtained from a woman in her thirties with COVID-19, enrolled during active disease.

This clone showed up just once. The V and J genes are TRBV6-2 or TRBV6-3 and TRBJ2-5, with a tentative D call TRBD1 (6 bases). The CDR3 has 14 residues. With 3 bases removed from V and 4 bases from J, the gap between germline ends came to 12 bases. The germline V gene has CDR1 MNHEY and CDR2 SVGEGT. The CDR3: CASSYKGVRETQYF. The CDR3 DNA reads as TGTGCCAGCAGTTATAAGGGGGTGAGAGAGACCCAGTACTTC.

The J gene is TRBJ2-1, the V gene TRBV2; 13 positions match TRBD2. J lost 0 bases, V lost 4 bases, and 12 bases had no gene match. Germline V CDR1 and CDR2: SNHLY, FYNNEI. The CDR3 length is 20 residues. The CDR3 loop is CASSGGAAGLAGVSYNEQFF. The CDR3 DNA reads TGTGCCAGCAGTGGGGGTGCTGCCGGACTAGCGGGGGTCTCCTACAATGAGCAGTTCTTC.

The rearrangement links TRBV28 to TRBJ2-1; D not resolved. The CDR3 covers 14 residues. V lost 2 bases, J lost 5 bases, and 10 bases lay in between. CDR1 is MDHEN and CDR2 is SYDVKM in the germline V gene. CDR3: CASSLDTLDNEQFF. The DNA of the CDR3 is TGTGCCAGCAGTTTAGACACCCTCGACAATGAGCAGTTCTTC.

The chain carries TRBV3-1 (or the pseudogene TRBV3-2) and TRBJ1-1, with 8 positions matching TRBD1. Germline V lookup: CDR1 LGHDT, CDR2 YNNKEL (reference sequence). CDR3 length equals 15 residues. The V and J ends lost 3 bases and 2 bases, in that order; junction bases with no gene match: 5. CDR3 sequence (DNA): TGTGCCAGCAGCCATCACGGGACAGGAAACACTGAAGCTTTCTTT. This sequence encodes CASSHHGTGNTEAFF.

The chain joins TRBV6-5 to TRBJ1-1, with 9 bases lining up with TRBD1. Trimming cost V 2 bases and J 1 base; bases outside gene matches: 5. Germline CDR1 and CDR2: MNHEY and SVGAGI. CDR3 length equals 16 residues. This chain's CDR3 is CASSYTPTGGNTEAFF. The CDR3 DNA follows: TGTGCCAGCAGTTACACCCCGACAGGGGGGAACACTGAAGCTTTCTTT.

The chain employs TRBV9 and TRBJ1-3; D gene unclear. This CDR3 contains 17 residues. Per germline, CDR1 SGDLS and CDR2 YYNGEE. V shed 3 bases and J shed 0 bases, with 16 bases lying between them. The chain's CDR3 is CASSGGGMHNSGNTIYF. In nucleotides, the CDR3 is TGTGCCAGCAGCGGCGGAGGGATGCATAACTCTGGAAACACCATATATTTT.

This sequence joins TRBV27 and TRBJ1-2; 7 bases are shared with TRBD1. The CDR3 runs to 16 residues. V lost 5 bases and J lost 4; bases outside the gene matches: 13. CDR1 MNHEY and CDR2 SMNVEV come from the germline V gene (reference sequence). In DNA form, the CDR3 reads TGTGCCAGCAGTCCTAAGCCGGGACAGCTCCTCTATGGCTACACCTTC. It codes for CASSPKPGQLLYGYTF.

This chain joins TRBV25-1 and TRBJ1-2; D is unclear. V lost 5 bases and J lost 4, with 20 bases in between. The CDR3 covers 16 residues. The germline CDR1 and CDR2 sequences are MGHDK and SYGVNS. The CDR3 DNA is TGTGCCAGCAGTCCCCCCCCGGGATTTGAATCCTATGGCTACACCTTC. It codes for CASSPPPGFESYGYTF.

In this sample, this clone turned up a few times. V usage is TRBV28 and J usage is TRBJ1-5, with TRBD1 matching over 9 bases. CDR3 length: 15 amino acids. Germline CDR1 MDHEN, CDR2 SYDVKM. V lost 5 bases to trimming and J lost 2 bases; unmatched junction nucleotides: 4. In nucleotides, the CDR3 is TGTGCCAGCAGTCCCTGGACAGGGGGCAATCAGCCCCAGCATTTT. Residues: CASSPWTGGNQPQHF.

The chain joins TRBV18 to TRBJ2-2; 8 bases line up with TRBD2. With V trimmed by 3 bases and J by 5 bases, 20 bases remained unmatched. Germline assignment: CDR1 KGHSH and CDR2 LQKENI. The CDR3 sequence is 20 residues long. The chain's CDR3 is CASSPFSSAGETSGTGELFF. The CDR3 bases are TGTGCCAGCTCACCTTTTTCATCAGCGGGGGAAACTAGTGGTACCGGGGAGCTGTTTTTT.

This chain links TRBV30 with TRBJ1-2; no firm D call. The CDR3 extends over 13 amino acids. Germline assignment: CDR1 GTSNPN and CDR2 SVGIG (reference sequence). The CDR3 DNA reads TGTGCTCATCCAGGCCGATCAAATAGTGGCTACACCTTC. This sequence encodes CAHPGRSNSGYTF. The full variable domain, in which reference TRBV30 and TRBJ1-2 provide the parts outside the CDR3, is SQTIHQWPATLVQPVGSPLSLECTVEGTSNPNLYWYRQAAGRGLQLLFYSVGIGQISSEVPQNLSASRPQDRQFILSSKKLLLSDSGFYLCAHPGRSNSGYTFGSGTRLTVV.

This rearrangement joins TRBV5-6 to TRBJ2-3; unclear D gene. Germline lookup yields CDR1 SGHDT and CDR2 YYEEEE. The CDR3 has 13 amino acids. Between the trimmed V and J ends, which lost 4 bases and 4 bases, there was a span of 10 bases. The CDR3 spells CASSLQPPDTQYF. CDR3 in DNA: TGTGCCAGCAGCCTACAGCCTCCAGATACGCAGTATTTT.

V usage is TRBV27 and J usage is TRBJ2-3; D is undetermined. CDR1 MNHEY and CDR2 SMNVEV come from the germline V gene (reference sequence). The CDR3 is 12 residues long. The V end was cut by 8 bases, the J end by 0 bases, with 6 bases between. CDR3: CASPNSTDTQYF. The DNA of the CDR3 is TGTGCCAGCCCCAATAGCACAGATACGCAGTATTTT.

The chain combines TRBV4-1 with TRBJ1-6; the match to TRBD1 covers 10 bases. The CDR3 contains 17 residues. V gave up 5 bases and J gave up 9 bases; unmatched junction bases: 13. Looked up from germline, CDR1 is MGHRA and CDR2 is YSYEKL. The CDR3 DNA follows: TGCGCCAGCAGCGGCCACTCGACAGGGGGCGAGAGTTCACCCCTCCACTTT. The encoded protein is CASSGHSTGGESSPLHF.

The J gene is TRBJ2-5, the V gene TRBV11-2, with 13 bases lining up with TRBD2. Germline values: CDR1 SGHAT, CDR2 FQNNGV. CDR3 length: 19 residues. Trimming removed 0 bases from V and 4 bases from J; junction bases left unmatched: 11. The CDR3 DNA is TGTGCCAGCAGCTTAGACGAGACTAGCGGGGGGCCGGGGGCAGAGACCCAGTACTTC. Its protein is CASSLDETSGGPGAETQYF.

The chain's CDR3 is CASSRTGWREQYF. DNA of the CDR3: TGTGCCAGCAGTCGGACAGGGTGGCGCGAGCAGTACTTC. V gene TRBV25-1 combines with J gene TRBJ2-7; TRBD1 agrees at 8 bases. J lost 6 bases, V lost 5 bases, and 6 bases had no gene match. The CDR3 length is 13 residues. Germline lookup yields CDR1 MGHDK and CDR2 SYGVNS.

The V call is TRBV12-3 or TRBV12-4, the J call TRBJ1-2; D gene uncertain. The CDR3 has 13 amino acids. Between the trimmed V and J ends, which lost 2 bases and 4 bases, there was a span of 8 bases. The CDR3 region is CASSLRSPYGYTF. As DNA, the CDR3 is TGTGCCAGCAGTTTAAGGAGCCCCTATGGCTACACCTTC.

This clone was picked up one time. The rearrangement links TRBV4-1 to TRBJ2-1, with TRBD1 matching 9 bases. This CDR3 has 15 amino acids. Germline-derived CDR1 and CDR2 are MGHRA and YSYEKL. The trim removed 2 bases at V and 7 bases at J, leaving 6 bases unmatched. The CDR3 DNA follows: TGCGCCAGCAGCCAAACAGGGGGCAGGGAAAATGAGCAGTTCTTC. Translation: CASSQTGGRENEQFF.